The rows below give T cell receptor beta chains drawn from one sample of a study of T cell changes during pregnancy in multiple sclerosis. Profiled with immunoSEQ multiplex PCR; TCRdb holds only in-frame clones, not every one. Among about 57,000 clones listed, approximately 90% were seen once. The sequencing used peripheral blood, collected after pregnancy. These receptors all stem from a female donor in good health, enrolled as a control in a pregnancy study. Each CDR3 is given with its conserved first and last residue. The D gene is left open where the match is weak. Some rows mark clone size as missing; the rest say once, few, many or name a class of expanded clone.

clone_size d_call j_call v_call cdr3_nt cdr3_aa
. TRBD2 TRBJ2-1 TRBV11-2 TGTGCCAGCAGCTTGGGACTAGGGGCCCCCAATGAGCAGTTCTTC CASSLGLGAPNEQFF
. TRBD1 TRBJ1-5 TRBV6-5 TGTGCCAGCAGTTACTCACAGGGGGTCAATCAGCCCCAGCATTTT CASSYSQGVNQPQHF
. . TRBJ1-2 TRBV19 TGTGCCAGTAGTATCACTGGGAGGGGAACTGGCTACACCTTC CASSITGRGTGYTF
. . TRBJ1-5 TRBV19 TGTGCCAGTAGTCAAGACTTCATCAATCAGCCCCAGCATTTT CASSQDFINQPQHF
. . TRBJ1-1 TRBV2 TGTGCCGGAGCGCAGGGGATGAACACTGAAGCTTTCTTT CAGAQGMNTEAFF
. TRBD1 TRBJ2-7 TRBV28 TGTGCCAGCAGGCCTATAAACTCGGGACAGGGGAGGTACGAGCAGTACTTC CASRPINSGQGRYEQYF
. . TRBJ2-1 TRBV2 TGTGCCAGCAGCGCCCGGTCGGGTGGATACAATGAGCAGTTCTTC CASSARSGGYNEQFF
. TRBD2 TRBJ2-7 TRBV9 TGTGCCAGCAGCCCGAAAGGGGCTAGCGGGCCAGTATACGAGCAGTACTTC CASSPKGASGPVYEQYF
once . TRBJ2-7 TRBV7-2 TGTGCCAGCAGCTTAAAGTCAGATACCCTAGGGGGGGGGAGATACTTC CASSLKSDTLGGGRYF
. . TRBJ1-6 TRBV4-3 TGCGCCAGCAGCCAAGACAGCTCCTATAATTCACCCCTCCACTTT CASSQDSSYNSPLHF
. . TRBJ1-1 TRBV7-9 TGTGCCAGCAGCTTAGGGTGGTTCGGGAACACTGAAGCTTTCTTT CASSLGWFGNTEAFF
. TRBD1 TRBJ2-5 TRBV27 TGTGCCAGCAGTCTGTTCGCCGGGACAGGGCATGACCAAGAGACCCAGTACTTC CASSLFAGTGHDQETQYF
. . TRBJ2-1 TRBV29-1 TGCAGCGTTCCCGATAGCTCCCCTGCCAATGAGCAGTTCTTC CSVPDSSPANEQFF
few . TRBJ2-7 TRBV7-9 TGTGCCAGCAGCTTAACGGGGAACGAGCAGTACTTC CASSLTGNEQYF
. TRBD1 TRBJ2-2 TRBV19 TGTGCCAGTAGTATAGGAAGGGGGCAAGGCGGGGAGCTGTTTTTT CASSIGRGQGGELFF
. . TRBJ1-2 TRBV2 TGTGCCAGCAGTGGCGACAACCGCTATGGCTACACCTTC CASSGDNRYGYTF
. . TRBJ2-7 TRBV7-2 TGTGCCAGCAGCTTGGGGCTCGGGGGAGTAGGAGAAGAGCAGTACTTC CASSLGLGGVGEEQYF
. TRBD1 TRBJ1-3 TRBV5-5 TGTGCCAGCAGCATCGACAGGGTTGGAAACACCATATATTTT CASSIDRVGNTIYF
. . TRBJ2-2 TRBV9 TGTGCCAGCAGCGGGAGGAGGGCCGGGGAGCTGTTTTTT CASSGRRAGELFF
. TRBD1 TRBJ2-5 TRBV7-3 TGTGCCAGCAGCCCCACGGGGACAGGCCTTGCGGCCCAGTACTTC CASSPTGTGLAAQYF
. . TRBJ2-3 TRBV5-1 TGCGCCAGCAGCTACTTACGGGGGGCAACAGATACGCAGTATTTT CASSYLRGATDTQYF
. . TRBJ1-5 TRBV27 TGTGCCAGCAGTTCCCCCGGACAGACAAATCAGCCCCAGCATTTT CASSSPGQTNQPQHF
. . TRBJ2-3 TRBV4-1 TGCGCCAGCAGCCAATCTGGGCCTACAGATACGCAGTATTTT CASSQSGPTDTQYF
. TRBD1 TRBJ1-1 TRBV6-1 TGTGCCAGCAGTGAGGGACAGACGAACACTGAAGCTTTCTTT CASSEGQTNTEAFF
. TRBD2 TRBJ2-7 TRBV28 TGTGCCAGCACTACTCCACTAGCGGGAGGGAACGAGCAGTACTTC CASTTPLAGGNEQYF
. . TRBJ2-3 TRBV28 TGTGCCAGCAGTTTCCCCAGGGCCTTCACAGATACGCAGTATTTT CASSFPRAFTDTQYF
. . TRBJ1-2 TRBV6-1 TGTGCCAGCAGTGAAGCCACGTACACCTACACCTTC CASSEATYTYTF
few TRBD2 TRBJ2-5 TRBV7-8 TGTGCCAGCAGCACAACGCTAGCGGACCAAGAGACCCAGTACTTC CASSTTLADQETQYF
. TRBD2 TRBJ2-7 TRBV27 TGTGCCAGCAGTTTCGGGGGGGGCAGCTACGAGCAGTACTTC CASSFGGGSYEQYF
once TRBD1 TRBJ1-4 TRBV7-2 TGTGCCAGCAGCTTAGACGTAGGACAGGGGAGGATTTTT CASSLDVGQGRIF
once . TRBJ2-7 TRBV12-5 TGTGCTAGTGGTTTGGTCGCGGGGAAGGTGAACGAGCAGTACTTC CASGLVAGKVNEQYF
. . TRBJ1-5 TRBV18 TGTGCCAGCTCACCACAAAGGACAGCTTTGGGCAATCAGCCCCAGCATTTT CASSPQRTALGNQPQHF
. . TRBJ1-6 TRBV18 TGTGCCAGCTCACCATCGGCGGCGGCGCTTAATTCACCCCTCCACTTT CASSPSAAALNSPLHF
. TRBD1 TRBJ1-1 TRBV19 TGTGCCAGTACCCCAGTGCAGGGGGCAGGGACTGAAGCTTTCTTT CASTPVQGAGTEAFF
. . TRBJ1-1 TRBV25-1 TGTGCCAGCAGTACCTTAGCTCGGGGGGCGAGCACTGAAGCTTTCTTT CASSTLARGASTEAFF
. . TRBJ2-3 TRBV7-9 TGTGCCAGCAGCTTACTCCGCGCCGGCACAGATACGCAGTATTTT CASSLLRAGTDTQYF
. . TRBJ2-7 TRBV28 TGTGCCAGCAGCGGAGGGGGCCGATACGAGCAGTACTTC CASSGGGRYEQYF
. TRBD1 TRBJ1-1 TRBV23-1 TGCGCCAGCAGTCCCCGGGACAGAGTGAACACTGAAGCTTTCTTT CASSPRDRVNTEAFF
. TRBD1 TRBJ1-1 TRBV6-5 TGTGCCAGCAGTTACAACAGGGGGTACACTGAAGCTTTCTTT CASSYNRGYTEAFF
. TRBD2 TRBJ2-3 TRBV5-4 TGTGCCAGCAGCACTCGACTAGCGGGGGGGACAGATACGCAGTATTTT CASSTRLAGGTDTQYF
once TRBD1 TRBJ1-5 TRBV7-8 TGTGCCAGCAGCCAAGACAGGGGCAATCAGCCCCAGCATTTT CASSQDRGNQPQHF
few . TRBJ1-1 TRBV29-1 TGCAGCGCCGGGACACAATCGAACACTGAAGCTTTCTTT CSAGTQSNTEAFF
. . TRBJ2-3 TRBV19 TGTGCCAGTACTAGTCCCCCTGGCGACAGCTCCACAGATACGCAGTATTTT CASTSPPGDSSTDTQYF
few . TRBJ2-5 TRBV4-1 TGCGCCAGCAGCCTACCCGGAACGCTACAGGAGACCCAGTACTTC CASSLPGTLQETQYF
. . TRBJ1-2 TRBV6-1 TGTGCCAGCAGTGGGAACACCCTGGGGCGCTATGGCTACACCTTC CASSGNTLGRYGYTF
. . TRBJ1-5 TRBV16 TGTGCCAGCAGCCCAAATCGGGGGGGCTATCAGCCCCAGCATTTT CASSPNRGGYQPQHF
. TRBD1 TRBJ2-1 TRBV7-9 TGTGCCAGCACCCGAGCGGTAGGGACAGGGACCAATGAGCAGTTCTTC CASTRAVGTGTNEQFF
. TRBD2 TRBJ2-1 TRBV27 TGTGCCAGCAGTTACCGGGACTACCGATACAATGAGCAGTTCTTC CASSYRDYRYNEQFF
. . TRBJ2-1 TRBV9 TGTGCCAGCAGCGTAGGGACTATTAGCTCCTACAATGAGCAGTTCTTC CASSVGTISSYNEQFF
. . TRBJ1-4 TRBV29-1 TGCAGCGTTGAAGATCGACAGGACGCAACTAATGAAAAACTGTTTTTT CSVEDRQDATNEKLFF
. . TRBJ1-1 TRBV14 TGTGCCAGCAGCTTAAGGCCCTCGGGTGAAGCTTTCTTT CASSLRPSGEAFF
once . TRBJ2-5 TRBV28 TGTGCCAGCAGTTCCAGCCCGGGGGAGACCCAGTACTTC CASSSSPGETQYF
once . TRBJ2-1 TRBV7-3 TGTGCCAGCAGATCCATCGGGGGAACCTACAATGAGCAGTTCTTC CASRSIGGTYNEQFF
. . TRBJ1-2 TRBV28 TGTGCCAGCAGTCTGTTGGGACAAATTTCCAGCTATGGCTACACCTTC CASSLLGQISSYGYTF
. TRBD1 TRBJ1-2 TRBV25-1 TGTGCCAGCAATCCGGGACAGGCTCTGGGCTACACCTTC CASNPGQALGYTF
. . TRBJ1-5 TRBV6-6 TGTGCCAGCAGTGACCGAGGGTATAGCAATCAGCCCCAGCATTTT CASSDRGYSNQPQHF
. TRBD1 TRBJ1-5 TRBV7-3 TGTGCCAGCAGCTTAATGGCAGGGGGTGATCAGCCCCAGCATTTT CASSLMAGGDQPQHF
. . TRBJ2-7 TRBV11-3 TGTGCCAGCAGCTTAAGGGAGGTCGCTTACGAGCAGTACTTC CASSLREVAYEQYF
. . TRBJ2-5 TRBV7-7 TGTGCCAGCAGCCCCTACGAACAAGAGACCCAGTACTTC CASSPYEQETQYF
. . TRBJ1-3 TRBV7-2 TGTGCCAGCAGTTTGGCGGTTTCCTCTGGAAACACCATATATTTT CASSLAVSSGNTIYF